The table lists the clone carrying this T cell receptor beta chain with a count of one. CDR3 length: 18 amino acids. Trimming took off 4 bases at V and 0 bases at J, with 22 bases between the two ends. Germline V gene lookup returns CDR1 LGHDT and CDR2 YNNKEL (reference sequence). This entry belongs to a study of Graves' ophthalmopathy and Graves' hyperthyroidism. Diagnosis used clinical symptoms, serum thyroxine, TRAb, thyroid ultrasound and orbital computed tomography. The study amplified TCR beta CDR3 regions using RNA transcripts. HTBI primers primed a first-round RT-PCR, and a second-round multiplex PCR followed. TCRdb re-called the multiplex PCR reads through MiXCR, storing one row per CDR3 protein. The repertoire holds under 800,000 distinct CDR3 sequences, with 20% to 25% as singletons.

The chain links TRBV3-1 to TRBJ2-7; tentatively, D is TRBD1 or TRBD2 (5 bases each). The sequence came from a young woman with stable Graves' hyperthyroidism. Some clones in this sample may be carry-over from other donors' samples. Specimen: peripheral blood. The CDR3 DNA is TGTGCCAGCAGCCCCCGCCCAGGGACCTCAACCAACTCCTACGAGCAGTACTTC. It encodes CASSPRPGTSTNSYEQYF.